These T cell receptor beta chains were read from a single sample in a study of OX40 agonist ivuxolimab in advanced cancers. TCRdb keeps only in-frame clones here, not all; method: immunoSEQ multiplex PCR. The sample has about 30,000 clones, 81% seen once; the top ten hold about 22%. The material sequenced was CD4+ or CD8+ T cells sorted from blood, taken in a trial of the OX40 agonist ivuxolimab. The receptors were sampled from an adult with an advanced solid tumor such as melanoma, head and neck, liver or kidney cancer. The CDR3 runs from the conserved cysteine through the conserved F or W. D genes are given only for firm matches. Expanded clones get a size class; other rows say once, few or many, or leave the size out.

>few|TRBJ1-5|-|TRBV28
TGTGCCAGCAGAAGCCCCGGGTCGGACAATCAGCCCCAGCATTTT
CASRSPGSDNQPQHF
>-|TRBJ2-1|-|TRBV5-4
TGTGCCAGCAGCTTGCGGAGCATCACGGGGGAGCAGTTCTTC
CASSLRSITGEQFF
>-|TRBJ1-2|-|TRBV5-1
TGCGCCAGCAGCCCAGGACGGTTAACTAACTATGGCTACACCTTC
CASSPGRLTNYGYTF
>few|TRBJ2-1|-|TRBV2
TGTGCCAGCAGTGAGTGGGACTTCAAGCCGAATGAGCAGTTCTTC
CASSEWDFKPNEQFF
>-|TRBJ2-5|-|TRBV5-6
TGTGCCAGCAGCTTCCGTCCGGCCACCGTACCGGGAGAGACCCAGTACTTC
CASSFRPATVPGETQYF
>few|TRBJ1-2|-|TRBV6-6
TGTGCCAGCCTACGAGTGGGTGGCTACACCTTC
CASLRVGGYTF
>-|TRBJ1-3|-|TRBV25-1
TGTGCCAGCAGTGATCGGTTCGGGGGAGGGGACACCATATATTTT
CASSDRFGGGDTIYF
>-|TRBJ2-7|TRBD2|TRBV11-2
TGTGCCAGCAGCCGAGGGCTGGGACTAGCCTACGAGCAGTACTTC
CASSRGLGLAYEQYF
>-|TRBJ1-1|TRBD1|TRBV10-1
TGCGCCAGCAGTGAGTCGAGAGGGGGCATTACTGAAGCTTTCTTT
CASSESRGGITEAFF
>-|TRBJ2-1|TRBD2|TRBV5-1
TGCGCCAGCAGCTTGGAGGCGGGAGGACCCTACAATGAGCAGTTCTTC
CASSLEAGGPYNEQFF
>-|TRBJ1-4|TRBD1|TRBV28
TGTGCCAGCAGTTTCGGGACAGGGGGTAATGAAAAACTGTTTTTT
CASSFGTGGNEKLFF
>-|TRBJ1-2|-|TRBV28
TGTGCCAGCAGTTCATTCTATGGCTACACCTTC
CASSSFYGYTF
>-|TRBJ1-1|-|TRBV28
TGTGCCAGCAGTTCACCCCCCGCAAGGAACACTGAAGCTTTCTTT
CASSSPPARNTEAFF
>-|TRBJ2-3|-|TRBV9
TGTGCCAGCAGCCCCAGTTGGGATACGCAGTATTTT
CASSPSWDTQYF
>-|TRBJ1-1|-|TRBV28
TGTGCCAGCAGTCTAAGACAGCTTAAGAACACTGAAGCTTTCTTT
CASSLRQLKNTEAFF
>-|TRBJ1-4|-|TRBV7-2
TGTGCCAGCAGCTGGGGAGGGTCAGGTGAAAAACTGTTTTTT
CASSWGGSGEKLFF
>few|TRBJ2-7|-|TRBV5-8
TGTGCCAGCAGCCCACGAAACGAGCAGTACTTC
CASSPRNEQYF
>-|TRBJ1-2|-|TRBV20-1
TGCAGTGCTAGGCATTCTCGAGGCTACACCTTC
CSARHSRGYTF
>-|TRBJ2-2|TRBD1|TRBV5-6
TGTGCCAGCAGCCAGGGACAGAGGATTGCCGGGGAGCTGTTTTTT
CASSQGQRIAGELFF
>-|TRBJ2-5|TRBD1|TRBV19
TGTGCCAGTAGTTCACAGGGGGGAGAGACCCAGTACTTC
CASSSQGGETQYF
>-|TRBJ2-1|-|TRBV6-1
TGTGCCAGCAAGCTCAACGGGGTTAATGAGCAGTTCTTC
CASKLNGVNEQFF
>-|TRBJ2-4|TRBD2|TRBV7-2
TGTGCCAGCAGCGCGGGCCTAGCGGGGGACAAAAACATTCAGTACTTC
CASSAGLAGDKNIQYF
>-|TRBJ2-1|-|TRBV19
TGTGCCAGTAGCATGGGGGTAATGAGGACAGTCTACAATGAGCAGTTCTTC
CASSMGVMRTVYNEQFF
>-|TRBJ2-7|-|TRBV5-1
TGCGCCAGCAGCTTGGCAAGGGGTTATTACGAGCAGTACTTC
CASSLARGYYEQYF